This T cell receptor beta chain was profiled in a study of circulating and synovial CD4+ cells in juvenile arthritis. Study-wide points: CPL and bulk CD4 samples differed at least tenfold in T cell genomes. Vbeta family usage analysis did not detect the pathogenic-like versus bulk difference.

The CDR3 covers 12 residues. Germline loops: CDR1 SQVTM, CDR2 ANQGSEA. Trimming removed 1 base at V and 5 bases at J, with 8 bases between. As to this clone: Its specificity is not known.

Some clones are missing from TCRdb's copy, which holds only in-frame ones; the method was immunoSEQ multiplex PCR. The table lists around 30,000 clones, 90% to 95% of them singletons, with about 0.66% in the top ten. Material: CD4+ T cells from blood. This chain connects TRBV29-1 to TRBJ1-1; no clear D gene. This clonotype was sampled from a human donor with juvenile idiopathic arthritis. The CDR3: CSVEVSGTEAFF. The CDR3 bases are TGCAGCGTTGAAGTGTCGGGGACTGAAGCTTTCTTT. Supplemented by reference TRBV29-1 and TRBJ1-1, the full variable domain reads SAVISQKPSRDICQRGTSLTIQCQVDSQVTMMFWYRQQPGQSLTLIATANQGSEATYESGFVIDKFPISRPNLTFSTLTVSNMSPEDSSIYLCSVEVSGTEAFFGQGTRLTVV.